The present T cell receptor beta chain was sequenced within a study of Ad26.COV2.S vaccination and SARS-CoV-2 variants. The data were produced by immunoSEQ multiplex PCR, yet TCRdb's version contains in-frame clones alone and is incomplete. The data show some 400,000 clones, with approximately 91% seen just once and under 2% held by the top ten. The treatment: around 19 received Ad26.COV2.S at low or high dose, single or two shots; roughly 5 received placebo; per-sample allocation not given. Following the first vaccine or placebo injection, samples were taken on day 63. The sequence came from a person between 18 and 60 years old who received the Ad26.COV2.S COVID-19 vaccine or a placebo. The source material was peripheral blood, sampled in a trial of Ad26.COV2.S vaccine versus placebo.

The chain's CDR3 is CASSYHSNQPQHF. CDR3 DNA: TGTGCCAGCAGTTATCATAGCAATCAGCCCCAGCATTTT. The J gene is TRBJ1-5, the V gene TRBV2, with D hard to call. V was shortened by 5 bases and J by 0 bases, with 5 bases between the two germline ends. Germline CDR1 and CDR2: SNHLY and FYNNEI. This CDR3 is 13 amino acids long. Using reference TRBV2 and TRBJ1-5 for the parts outside the CDR3, the full variable domain is EPEVTQTPSHQVTQMGQEVILRCVPISNHLYFYWYRQILGQKVEFLVSFYNNEISEKSEIFDDQFSVERPDGSNFTLKIRSTKLEDSAMYFCASSYHSNQPQHFGDGTRLSIL.